Presented here are 20 T cell receptor beta chains from one specimen sequenced in a study of OX40 agonist ivuxolimab in advanced cancers. Sequencing was performed with immunoSEQ multiplex PCR; in TCRdb, only in-frame clones are kept and a portion is missing. The sample includes tens of thousands of clones, more than 85% seen only once; the top ten take roughly 0.45%. The sample here was CD4+ or CD8+ T cells sorted from blood, taken in a trial of the OX40 agonist ivuxolimab. The receptors stem from an adult with an advanced solid tumor such as melanoma, head and neck, liver or kidney cancer.

The chain is built from TRBV7-2 and TRBJ2-7; 8 nucleotides align to TRBD2. The CDR3 has 14 amino acids. Trimming at V came to 4 bases and at J to 5 bases, leaving 7 bases not matched to a gene. CDR1 and CDR2 from the germline V gene are SGHTA and FQGNSA. The DNA of the CDR3 is TGTGCCAGCAGCTCAGGACTAGCCGGAGACGAGCAGTACTTC. Translating gives CASSSGLAGDEQYF.

This sequence joins TRBV7-9 and TRBJ2-7, with 7 bases identical to TRBD1. Trimming took 2 bases from V and 2 from J; bases not matched to a gene: 9. The length of the CDR3 is 16 residues. CDR1 and CDR2 (germline): SEHNR, FQNEAQ (reference sequence). The DNA of the CDR3 is TGTGCCAGCAGCTTATACGGCTTCGACAGGGCCTACGAGCAGTACTTC. Amino acid sequence: CASSLYGFDRAYEQYF.

This chain connects TRBV18 to TRBJ1-2; 12 positions match TRBD1. The CDR3 loop spans 14 amino acids. Trimming took 3 bases from V and 14 from J; bases not matched to a gene: 10. Per germline, CDR1 KGHSH and CDR2 LQKENI. CDR3 sequence reads: CASSPPGTGGIRTF. DNA for the CDR3: TGTGCCAGCTCACCCCCCGGGACAGGGGGCATAAGAACCTTC.

The chain combines TRBV2 with TRBJ1-5, with D possibly being TRBD1 (6 bases). Deletions cut 3 bases from V and 4 bases from J, with 19 bases between. The germline gives CDR1 SNHLY, CDR2 FYNNEI. This CDR3 spans 17 amino acids. DNA of the CDR3: TGTGCCAGCAGTGATGAGCCAGGGGCCTTCAATAATCAGCCCCAGCATTTT. This gives the protein CASSDEPGAFNNQPQHF. The variable domain in full, with the rest retrieved from reference TRBV2 and TRBJ1-5, is EPEVTQTPSHQVTQMGQEVILRCVPISNHLYFYWYRQILGQKVEFLVSFYNNEISEKSEIFDDQFSVERPDGSNFTLKIRSTKLEDSAMYFCASSDEPGAFNNQPQHFGDGTRLSIL.

This chain connects TRBV5-8 to TRBJ2-1, with a weak D call TRBD1 (6 bases). This CDR3 has 11 amino acids. Trimming cost V 4 bases and J 10 bases, with 9 bases left between them. CDR1 is SGHTS and CDR2 is YDEGEE in the germline V gene. CDR3 sequence: CASSLGTEQFF. DNA of the CDR3: TGTGCCAGCAGCCTAGGGACAGAGCAGTTCTTC.

The chain employs TRBV19 and TRBJ2-5, with 7 bases matching TRBD2. The tail of the sequence fits TRBJ2-7 better, so the J call may be wrong. The germline CDR1 and CDR2 sequences are LNHDA and SQIVND (reference sequence). The CDR3 has 15 residues. CDR3 region: CASSIRASGSYEQYF. The CDR3 bases are TGTGCCAGTAGTATAAGGGCTAGCGGTTCCTACGAGCAGTACTTC.

The chain employs TRBV6-5 and TRBJ1-4; D is undetermined. V was trimmed by 6 bases and J by 0 bases, leaving 11 bases between them. The V gene's germline CDR1 is MNHEY and CDR2 SVGAGI. CDR3 size: 15 residues. CDR3 nucleotide sequence: TGTGCCAGCAGGCGGACGGAGGCAACTAATGAAAAACTGTTTTTT. This encodes CASRRTEATNEKLFF.

V gene TRBV7-8 combines with J gene TRBJ2-3, with D perhaps TRBD2 (5 bases). The CDR3 loop spans 16 amino acids. The ends were cut back, 2 bases at V and 0 bases at J, with 12 bases in the middle. Germline loops: CDR1 SGHVS, CDR2 FQNEAQ. As DNA, the CDR3 is TGTGCCAGCAGCTTAAGGAGCGGAGTTAGCACAGATACGCAGTATTTT. It specifies CASSLRSGVSTDTQYF.

The chain couples TRBV27 to TRBJ2-1, with D maybe TRBD1 (6 bases). V dropped 5 bases and J dropped 7 bases, with 18 bases sitting between them. Germline CDR1 reads MNHEY; CDR2 reads SMNVEV (reference sequence). CDR3 length equals 15 residues. The CDR3 DNA reads TGTGCCAGCAGTAGACAGGAGGACCGAGGTAATGAGCAGTTCTTC. Protein: CASSRQEDRGNEQFF.

V and J are TRBV19 and TRBJ2-7; 7 bases are shared with TRBD2. V was clipped by 1 base and J by 3 bases; unmatched bases: 6. The CDR3 extends over 15 amino acids. Germline V CDR1 and CDR2: LNHDA, SQIVND (reference sequence). This chain's CDR3 is CASSIGGSFIYEQYF. The CDR3 coding sequence is TGTGCCAGTAGTATAGGCGGGAGCTTTATCTACGAGCAGTACTTC.

This sequence joins TRBV21-1 and TRBJ1-2; the table names TRBD1, a call not compared with the DNA. TRBV21-1 is an annotated pseudogene. CDR3 size: 16 residues. As DNA, the CDR3 is TGTGCTACTAATCGTAAAGAGACAGATTCTAACTATGGCTACACCTTC. It is translated as CATNRKETDSNYGYTF.

V gene TRBV5-1 combines with J gene TRBJ2-5, with a weak D call TRBD1 (5 bases). The length of the CDR3 is 14 residues. Germline V CDR1 and CDR2: SGHRS, YFSETQ. V dropped 4 bases and J dropped 2 bases, with 12 bases sitting between them. This CDR3 is CASSPGQFQETQYF. CDR3 DNA: TGCGCCAGCAGCCCAGGACAATTTCAAGAGACCCAGTACTTC.

This chain joins TRBV5-1 and TRBJ1-2; D possibly corresponds to TRBD1 (5 bases). Trimming stripped 9 bases from V and 4 bases from J, with 13 bases between. Germline CDR1 is SGHRS and CDR2 is YFSETQ. The CDR3 has 12 amino acids. CDR3 in DNA: TGCGCCACCCGGGACTCCGCCTATGGCTACACCTTC. Its translation is CATRDSAYGYTF.

The genes are TRBV7-2 and TRBJ2-7, with 9 nucleotides matching TRBD1. Trimming cost V 5 bases and J 9 bases; bases outside gene matches: 17. Germline assignment: CDR1 SGHTA and CDR2 FQGNSA. This CDR3 comprises 16 residues. CDR3 DNA: TGTGCCAGCAGCCGAGCAGGGACAGGGACGATTAGTGGGCAGTACTTC. Translated, it gives CASSRAGTGTISGQYF. Combining the CDR3 with reference TRBV7-2 and TRBJ2-7 gives the whole variable domain GAGVSQSPSNKVTEKGKDVELRCDPISGHTALYWYRQSLGQGLEFLIYFQGNSAPDKSGLPSDRFSAERTGGSVSTLTIQRTQQEDSAVYLCASSRAGTGTISGQYFGPGTRLTVT.

V gene TRBV7-9 combines with J gene TRBJ2-1; 7 nucleotides line up with TRBD2. Germline V gene sequence: CDR1 SEHNR, CDR2 FQNEAQ (reference sequence). The V segment lost 4 bases and the J segment 8 bases; nucleotides outside the gene matches: 11. CDR3 length equals 15 residues. This CDR3 reads CASSSLADLLDEQFF. The CDR3 DNA reads as TGTGCCAGCAGCTCGCTAGCGGACTTACTTGATGAGCAGTTCTTC.

V and J are TRBV19 and TRBJ2-3; 15 bases fit TRBD2. Germline values: CDR1 LNHDA, CDR2 SQIVND (reference sequence). The CDR3 extends over 16 amino acids. The J segment lost 4 bases and the V segment lost 4 bases, leaving 3 bases of the junction unmatched. The CDR3, as DNA: TGTGCCAGTAGTAACGGACTAGCGGGAGGGTCAGATACGCAGTATTTT. Translating gives CASSNGLAGGSDTQYF.

This sequence joins TRBV5-5 and TRBJ1-2, with D perhaps TRBD1 (5 bases). Trimming took 4 bases from V and 2 from J, leaving 15 bases between them. Germline V CDR1 and CDR2: SGHKS, YYEKEE (reference sequence). The CDR3 is 15 residues long. Written as DNA, the CDR3 is TGTGCCAGCAGCCTGGACACAGGATTAAACTATGGCTACACCTTC. Amino acid sequence: CASSLDTGLNYGYTF.

This chain uses TRBV7-9 with TRBJ2-3; 13 bases map to TRBD2. This CDR3 is built from 15 residues. V trimming: 5 bases; J trimming: 7 bases; junction bases outside the gene matches: 6. CDR1 and CDR2 from the germline V gene are SEHNR and FQNEAQ (reference sequence). The CDR3 DNA is TGTGCCAGCAGCACCCAGGGACTAGCGGGGCATACGCAGTATTTT. Protein: CASSTQGLAGHTQYF.

The rearrangement links TRBV13 to TRBJ2-1; 10 bases are shared with TRBD2. CDR1 is PRHDT and CDR2 is FYEKMQ in the germline V gene (reference sequence). The CDR3 consists of 21 residues. V lost 4 bases to trimming and J lost 2 bases; unmatched junction nucleotides: 20. The CDR3 is CASSSDRRRLAGVEPYNEQFF. The CDR3 nucleotides read TGTGCCAGCAGCTCGGACAGGCGGCGGCTAGCGGGAGTAGAGCCCTACAATGAGCAGTTCTTC.

V usage is TRBV6-1 and J usage is TRBJ2-3; no clear D gene. The CDR3 is made up of 14 amino acids. The V end lost 1 base, the J end lost 4 bases, and 9 bases lay between the germline ends. In germline, CDR1 is MNHNS, CDR2 SASEGT. CDR3: CASSEGRISDTQYF. CDR3 nucleotide sequence: TGTGCCAGCAGTGAAGGCAGGATCTCAGATACGCAGTATTTT.